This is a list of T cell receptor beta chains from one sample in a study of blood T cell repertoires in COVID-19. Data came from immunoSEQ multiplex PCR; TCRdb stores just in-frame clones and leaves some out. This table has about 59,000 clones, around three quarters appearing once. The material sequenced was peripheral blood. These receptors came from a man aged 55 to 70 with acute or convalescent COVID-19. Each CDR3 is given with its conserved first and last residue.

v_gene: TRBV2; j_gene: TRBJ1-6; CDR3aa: CASSERQALHF
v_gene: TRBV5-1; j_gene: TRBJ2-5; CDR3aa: CASTWAGQVKETQYF
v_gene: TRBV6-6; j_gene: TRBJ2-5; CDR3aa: CASSYGLAGGIETQYF
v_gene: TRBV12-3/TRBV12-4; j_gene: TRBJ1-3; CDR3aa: CASSLSSGNTIYF
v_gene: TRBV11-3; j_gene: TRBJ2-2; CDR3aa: CASSLVVGELFF
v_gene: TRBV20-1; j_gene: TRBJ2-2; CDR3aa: CSARGTGELFF
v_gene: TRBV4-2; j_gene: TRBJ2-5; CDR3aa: CASSQTGWETQYF
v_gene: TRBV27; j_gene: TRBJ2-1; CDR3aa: CASSPRPWGNEQFF
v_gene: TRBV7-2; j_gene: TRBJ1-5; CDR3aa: CASSLVGDQPQHF
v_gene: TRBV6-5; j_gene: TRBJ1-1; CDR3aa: CASSYSIRGNTEAFF
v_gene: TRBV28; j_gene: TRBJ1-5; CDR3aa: CASSMQGKGQPQHF
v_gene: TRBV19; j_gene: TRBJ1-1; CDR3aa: CASSTQASEAFF
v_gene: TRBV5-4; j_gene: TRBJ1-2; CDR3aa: CASSLGGPNYGYTF
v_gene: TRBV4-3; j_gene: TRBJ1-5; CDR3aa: CASSQGTGGRPQHF
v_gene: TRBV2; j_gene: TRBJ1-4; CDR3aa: CASRGATGATNEKLFF
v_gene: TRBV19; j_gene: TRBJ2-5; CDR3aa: CASQARWEREETQYF
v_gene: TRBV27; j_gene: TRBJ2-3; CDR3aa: CASSHIGAGREPTDTQYF
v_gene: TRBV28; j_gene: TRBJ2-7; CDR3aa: CATSYPGTVLYEQYF
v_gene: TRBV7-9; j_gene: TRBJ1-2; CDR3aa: CASSLEGSANYGYTF
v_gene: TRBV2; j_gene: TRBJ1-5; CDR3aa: CASRDINQPQHF
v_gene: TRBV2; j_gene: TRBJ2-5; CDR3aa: CASSDWTSVETQYF
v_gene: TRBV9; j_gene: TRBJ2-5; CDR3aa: CASSEGSSGRGETQYF
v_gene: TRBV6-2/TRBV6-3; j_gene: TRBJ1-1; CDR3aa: CASSIRQGDTEAFF
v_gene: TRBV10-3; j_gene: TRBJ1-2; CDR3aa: CAISEDIGYTF
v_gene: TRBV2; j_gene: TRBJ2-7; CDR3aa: CASSVPGGGGGRNSYEQYF
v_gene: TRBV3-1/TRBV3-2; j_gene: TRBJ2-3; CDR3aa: CASSPSGADTQYF